This T cell receptor beta chain was obtained from a study of vaccination and CD4 T cells after COVID-19. Study as a whole: Each post-COVID sample was drawn after diagnosis, and the median interval was roughly 100 days (range 35 to 161). Broader study findings: SARS-CoV-2-reactive clonotype medians increased from about 20 to 38, not significantly.

The CDR3 covers 17 residues. V was pared by 5 bases and J by 2 bases, with 19 bases between. Germline CDR1 and CDR2: MNHEY and SMNVEV (reference sequence). About this clonotype: Antigen specificity is unknown.

At the Johns Hopkins FTIC core, DNA taken from cultured CD4+ T cells was sequenced by way of the Oncomine TCR Beta short-read assay. TCRdb re-called the PCR reads through MiXCR, storing one row per CDR3 protein. The table records around 4,800 distinct CDR3 sequences, over 65% of them present only once. Specified treatment: roughly 10-day PBMC culture with coronavirus spike peptide pools or control peptides (ViraFEST assay). The clonotype comes from a human donor who had recovered from COVID-19. The sequenced sample was CD4+ T cells from blood, cultured in vitro. The chain joins TRBV27 to TRBJ1-3; D might be TRBD1 (5 bases). CDR3: CASSARVLGPAGNTIYF. The DNA for the CDR3 is TGTGCCAGCAGTGCCAGGGTCTTGGGGCCCGCTGGAAACACCATATATTTT.